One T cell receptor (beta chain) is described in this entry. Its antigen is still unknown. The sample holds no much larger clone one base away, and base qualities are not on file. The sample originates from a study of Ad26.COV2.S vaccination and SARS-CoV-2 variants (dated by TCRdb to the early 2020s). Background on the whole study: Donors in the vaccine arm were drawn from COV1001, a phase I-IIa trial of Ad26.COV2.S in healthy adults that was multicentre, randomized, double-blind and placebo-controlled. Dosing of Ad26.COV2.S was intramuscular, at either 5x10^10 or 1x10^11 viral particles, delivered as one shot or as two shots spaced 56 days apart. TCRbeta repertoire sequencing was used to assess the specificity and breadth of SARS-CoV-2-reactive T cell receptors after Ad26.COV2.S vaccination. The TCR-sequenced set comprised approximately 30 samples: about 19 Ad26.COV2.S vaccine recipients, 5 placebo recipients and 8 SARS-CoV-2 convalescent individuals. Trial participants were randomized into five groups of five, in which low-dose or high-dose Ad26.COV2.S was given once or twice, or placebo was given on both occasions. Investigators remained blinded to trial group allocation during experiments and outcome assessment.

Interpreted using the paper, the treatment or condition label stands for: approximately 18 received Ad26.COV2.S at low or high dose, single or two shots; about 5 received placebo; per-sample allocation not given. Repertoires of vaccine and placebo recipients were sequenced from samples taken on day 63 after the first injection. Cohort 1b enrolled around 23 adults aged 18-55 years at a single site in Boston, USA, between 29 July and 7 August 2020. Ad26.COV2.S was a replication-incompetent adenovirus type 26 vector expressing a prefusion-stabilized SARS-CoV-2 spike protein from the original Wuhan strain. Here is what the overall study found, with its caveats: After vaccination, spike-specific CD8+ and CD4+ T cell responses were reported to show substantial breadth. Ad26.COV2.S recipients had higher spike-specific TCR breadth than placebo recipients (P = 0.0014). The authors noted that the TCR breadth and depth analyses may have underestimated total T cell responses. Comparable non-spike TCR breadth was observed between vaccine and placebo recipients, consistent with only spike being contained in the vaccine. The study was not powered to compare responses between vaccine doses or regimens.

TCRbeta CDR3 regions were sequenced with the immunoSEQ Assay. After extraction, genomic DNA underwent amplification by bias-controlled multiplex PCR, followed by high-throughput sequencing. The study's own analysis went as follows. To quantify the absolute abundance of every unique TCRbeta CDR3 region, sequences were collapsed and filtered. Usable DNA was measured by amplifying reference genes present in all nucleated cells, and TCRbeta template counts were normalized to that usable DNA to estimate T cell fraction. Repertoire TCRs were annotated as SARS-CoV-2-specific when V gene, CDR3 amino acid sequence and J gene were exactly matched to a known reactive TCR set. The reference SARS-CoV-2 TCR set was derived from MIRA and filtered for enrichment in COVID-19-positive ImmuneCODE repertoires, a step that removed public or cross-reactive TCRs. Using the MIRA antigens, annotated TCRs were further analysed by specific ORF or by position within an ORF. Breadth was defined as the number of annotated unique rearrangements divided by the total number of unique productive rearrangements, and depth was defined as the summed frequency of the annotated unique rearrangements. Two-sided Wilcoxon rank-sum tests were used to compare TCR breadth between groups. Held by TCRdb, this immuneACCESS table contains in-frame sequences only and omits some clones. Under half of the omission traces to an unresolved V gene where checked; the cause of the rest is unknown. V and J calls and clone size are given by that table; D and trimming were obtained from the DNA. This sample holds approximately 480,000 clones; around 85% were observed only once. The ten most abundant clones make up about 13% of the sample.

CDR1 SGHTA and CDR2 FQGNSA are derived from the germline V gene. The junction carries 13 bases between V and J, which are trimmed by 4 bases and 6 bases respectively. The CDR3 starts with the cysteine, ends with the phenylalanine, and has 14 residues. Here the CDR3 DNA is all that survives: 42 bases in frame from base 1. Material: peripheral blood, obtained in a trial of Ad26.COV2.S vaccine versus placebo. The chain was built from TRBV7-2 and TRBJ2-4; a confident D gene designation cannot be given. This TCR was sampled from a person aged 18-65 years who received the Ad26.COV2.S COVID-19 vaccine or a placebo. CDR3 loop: CASSSDVVGNIQYF. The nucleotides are TGTGCCAGCAGCTCTGACGTGGTGGGAAACATTCAGTACTTC. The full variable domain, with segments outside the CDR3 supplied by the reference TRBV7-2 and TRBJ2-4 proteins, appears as GAGVSQSPSNKVTEKGKDVELRCDPISGHTALYWYRQSLGQGLEFLIYFQGNSAPDKSGLPSDRFSAERTGGSVSTLTIQRTQQEDSAVYLCASSSDVVGNIQYFGAGTRLSVL.